The rows below give T cell receptor beta chains drawn from one sample of a study of response to subunit inactivated influenza vaccine. One entry per CDR3 protein, called by TCRdb with MiXCR from the RT-PCR reads. The sample yields hundreds of thousands of distinct CDR3 sequences, around 13% seen once. The sequences come from PBMCs from blood, collected around two weeks before vaccination. The receptors stem from a man aged 50-60 years who received an inactivated influenza vaccine. Both conserved end residues are trimmed from each CDR3.

>TRBJ1-5|TRBV12-3/TRBV12-4
ASSAQGGGSSQPQH
>TRBJ1-5|TRBV2
ASSEQGLNQPQH
>TRBJ2-5|TRBV29-1
SAGDPAGKETQY
>TRBJ2-1|TRBV20-1
SARDNQRRTGVYNEQF
>TRBJ2-5|TRBV11-2
ASSGLAETQY
>TRBJ2-2|TRBV7-6
ASSTPLGQGNTGELF
>TRBJ2-7|TRBV4-1
ASSQEPSTELSSYEQY
>TRBJ2-7|TRBV20-1
SARGADQYEQY
>TRBJ1-1|TRBV20-1
SARKDSVNTEAF
>TRBJ1-1|TRBV11-2
ASSPQGGSGEAF
>TRBJ2-7|TRBV28
ASSPKKGTIGAYEQY
>TRBJ2-7|TRBV2
ASNPRRGPYEQY
>TRBJ1-6|TRBV7-2
ASSSRGNYNSPLH
>TRBJ1-1|TRBV10-2
ASSPIGREAF
>TRBJ2-6|TRBV5-1
ASSLEWLSPGANVLT
>TRBJ1-5|TRBV12-3/TRBV12-4
ASSFQVSNQPQH
>TRBJ2-5|TRBV29-1
SIRGARETQY
>TRBJ1-1|TRBV29-1
SVVLWGNTEAF
>TRBJ2-1|TRBV4-3
ASSQDRVGSYNEQF
>TRBJ1-1|TRBV4-3
ASRGTGDTEAF
>TRBJ2-3|TRBV5-1
ASSSMNPSTDTQY
>TRBJ2-5|TRBV27
ASSLWLGGGQETQY
>TRBJ2-5|TRBV20-1
SNRDRGLGETQY
>TRBJ1-6|TRBV7-9
ASSLDGSGSPLH
>TRBJ2-3|TRBV12-3/TRBV12-4
ASCPGGRTDTQY
>TRBJ1-5|TRBV15
ATSRDLGDGQPQH
>TRBJ2-7|TRBV2
ASRTTGYEQY
>TRBJ2-1|TRBV11-2
ASSLTIGEMENEQF
>TRBJ2-7|TRBV6-2/TRBV6-3
ASSYGASGGSYEQY
>TRBJ2-3|TRBV4-2
ASSPQDYTDTQY
>TRBJ2-5|TRBV27
ASSLRTGGGGETQY
>TRBJ2-5|TRBV6-1
ASSFKRLAGGLKTQY
>TRBJ2-7|TRBV12-3/TRBV12-4
ASSQRGQGRNEQY
>TRBJ1-2|TRBV4-3
ASSQEGWGQGVSGYT
>TRBJ2-2|TRBV28
VICGQGANPRGNTGELF
>TRBJ2-3|TRBV30
AWSKRGLDTQY
>TRBJ2-7|TRBV29-1
SVGNKGRDYEQY
>TRBJ2-2|TRBV27
ASRRTSLNTGELF
>TRBJ1-5|TRBV2
ASGAAENQPQH
>TRBJ2-5|TRBV12-3/TRBV12-4
ASSFSARRAGGTQY
>TRBJ2-7|TRBV4-3
ASSPHRDQTYEQY
>TRBJ1-5|TRBV7-9
ASTMGGNQPQH
>TRBJ2-2|TRBV27
ASSEQGSNTGELF
>TRBJ1-1|TRBV3-1
ASAGGENTEAF
>TRBJ2-3|TRBV6-2/TRBV6-3
AKGQGAYPPALGNTDTQY